The following is a T cell receptor beta chain sequence with its context. What it binds is unknown. The source of the sample is a study of T cells in Graves' hyperthyroidism and ophthalmopathy. General observations from the study: Ophthalmopathy stood apart from stable hyperthyroidism in a 13 V-J model.

The V gene's germline CDR1 is DFQATT and CDR2 SNEGSKA (reference sequence). The V and J ends lost 2 bases and 4 bases, in that order; junction bases with no gene match: 4. CDR3 size: 15 residues. Hyperthyroidism in the patients, aged 18 to 65, was newly diagnosed and under 2 months in duration. Thyroid ultrasound, orbital computed tomography, clinical symptoms, and serum thyroxine and TRAb underpinned diagnoses. Authors of the study amplified TCR beta CDR3 regions from RNA transcripts. HTBI primers were employed in a first-round RT-PCR of the TCR CDR3. MiXCR was run by TCRdb on the multiplex PCR reads, yielding one entry per CDR3 protein. Here the sample spans fewer than 900,000 distinct CDR3 sequences, 18% being singletons.

This TCR was sampled from a woman in her forties or fifties with Graves' hyperthyroidism that later progressed to Graves' ophthalmopathy. Source material: blood. The chain uses TRBV20-1 and TRBJ2-1; TRBD2 matches at 11 bases. In DNA, the CDR3 is TGCAGTGCTAGAACCCTAGCGGGGGGTTACAATGAGCAGTTCTTC. It yields the protein CSARTLAGGYNEQFF.